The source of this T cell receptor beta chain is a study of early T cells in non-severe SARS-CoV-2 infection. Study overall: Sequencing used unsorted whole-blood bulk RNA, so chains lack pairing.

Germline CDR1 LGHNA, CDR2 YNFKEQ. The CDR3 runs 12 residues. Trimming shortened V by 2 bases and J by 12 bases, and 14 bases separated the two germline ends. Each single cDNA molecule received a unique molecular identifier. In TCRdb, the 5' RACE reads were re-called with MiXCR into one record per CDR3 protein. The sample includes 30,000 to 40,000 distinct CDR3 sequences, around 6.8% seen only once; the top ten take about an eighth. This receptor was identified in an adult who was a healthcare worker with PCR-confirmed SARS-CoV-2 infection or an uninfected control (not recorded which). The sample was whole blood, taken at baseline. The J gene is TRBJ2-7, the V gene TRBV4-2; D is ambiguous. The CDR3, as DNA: TGTGCCAGCAGCCAATTTCTCCCACGTCTGTACGTC. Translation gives CASSQFLPRLYV.